Listed here is a single T cell receptor (beta chain). These data come from a study of blood T cells in healthy people across ages. The second PCR ran roughly 6 to 11 cycles with a sample-barcoded 5' primer and J-beta primers. TCRdb used MiXCR to reprocess the 5' RACE reads, holding one entry per CDR3 protein. The table has 780,000 or so distinct CDR3 sequences, just over 55% seen once; the top ten hold more than 25%. In germline, CDR1 is LGHDT, CDR2 YNNKEL (reference sequence). Trimming pared 3 bases from V and 15 bases from J, leaving 18 bases between. The CDR3 sequence is 13 residues long. The origin of this receptor is a middle-aged man in good health. Sequenced input: blood. The genes are TRBV3-1 and TRBJ2-1; TRBD1 is a possible D gene (5 bases). The DNA of the CDR3 is TGTGCCAGCAGCCAGACAGACTCCTCTGTCGGGTTCTTC. This translates into CASSQTDSSVGFF.